There are a few counts of the clone carrying this T cell receptor (beta chain). Its antigen is not known. Libraries for TCRalpha and TCRbeta carried sample barcodes and unique molecular identifiers via 5'RACE. Each CDR3 protein gets one entry after TCRdb re-called the 5' RACE reads with MiXCR. The sample lists about 130,000 distinct CDR3 sequences, 16% seen once, with roughly 14% in the top ten. The CDR3 has 16 residues. Trimming removed 2 bases at V and 0 bases at J, with 13 bases between. The germline CDR1 and CDR2 sequences are SGHRS and YFSETQ. The sample is drawn from a study of T-cell memory formation after mild COVID-19. Points from the study as a whole: Most CD4+ clones that shrank were in CM and EM, while CD8+ ones turned up in EMRA. Whereas later expanders leaned CD4+, clones contracting day 15 to 85 showed a balanced CD4/CD8 makeup.

The receptor was isolated from an adult woman who had mild COVID-19 (a few samples of this study predate the infection). Cell type and time point are not known. Sequenced: PBMCs or a T cell subset sorted from them (not recorded which). The chain links TRBV5-1 to TRBJ2-3, with unresolved D. This CDR3 is CASSLGLAASTDTQYF. Written as DNA, the CDR3 is TGCGCCAGCAGCTTAGGGTTGGCGGCTAGCACAGATACGCAGTATTTT.